What follows are 3 T cell receptor beta chains derived from one specimen sequenced in a study of T cells in Graves' hyperthyroidism and ophthalmopathy. Researchers amplified the TCR beta CDR3 regions from RNA transcripts. TCR CDR3 regions were first amplified by RT-PCR with HTBI primers. A single record per CDR3 protein comes from TCRdb applying MiXCR to the multiplex PCR reads. The table has 300,000 or so distinct CDR3 sequences, roughly 18% seen once. The source material was blood. The origin of the receptors is a woman aged 50 to 65 with Graves' hyperthyroidism.

This clonotype appeared many times. The chain links TRBV5-1 to TRBJ2-1; D gene ambiguous. The CDR3 has 13 amino acids. The germline V and J ends were trimmed by 5 bases and 4 bases, with 10 bases remaining between them. Germline V gene sequence: CDR1 SGHRS, CDR2 YFSETQ. CDR3 in DNA: TGCGCCAGCAGAATTGGCTCTTACAATGAGCAGTTCTTC. Translating it yields CASRIGSYNEQFF.

This rearrangement joins TRBV10-3 to TRBJ2-3, with D hard to call. Germline CDR1 reads ENHRY; CDR2 reads SYGVKD. The V end lost 6 bases, the J end lost 0 bases, and 10 bases lay between the germline ends. This CDR3 is 14 amino acids long. CDR3 region: CAIRSDASTDTQYF. In nucleotides, the CDR3 is TGTGCCATCAGGAGCGACGCTAGCACAGATACGCAGTATTTT.

This clonotype was seen ten or more times. CDR3 in DNA: TGCGCCAGCAGCTTTGACAGGGGGACCTCCCGGGAGCAGTACTTC. Its protein product is CASSFDRGTSREQYF. This chain connects TRBV5-1 to TRBJ2-7; TRBD1 matches at 9 bases. CDR3 length: 15 amino acids. V lost 2 bases to trimming and J lost 7 bases; unmatched junction nucleotides: 10. Germline CDR1 and CDR2: SGHRS and YFSETQ. Variable domain in full (rest from reference TRBV5-1 and TRBJ2-7): KAGVTQTPRYLIKTRGQQVTLSCSPISGHRSVSWYQQTPGQGLQFLFEYFSETQRNKGNFPGRFSGRQFSNSRSEMNVSTLELGDSALYLCASSFDRGTSREQYFGPGTRLTVT.